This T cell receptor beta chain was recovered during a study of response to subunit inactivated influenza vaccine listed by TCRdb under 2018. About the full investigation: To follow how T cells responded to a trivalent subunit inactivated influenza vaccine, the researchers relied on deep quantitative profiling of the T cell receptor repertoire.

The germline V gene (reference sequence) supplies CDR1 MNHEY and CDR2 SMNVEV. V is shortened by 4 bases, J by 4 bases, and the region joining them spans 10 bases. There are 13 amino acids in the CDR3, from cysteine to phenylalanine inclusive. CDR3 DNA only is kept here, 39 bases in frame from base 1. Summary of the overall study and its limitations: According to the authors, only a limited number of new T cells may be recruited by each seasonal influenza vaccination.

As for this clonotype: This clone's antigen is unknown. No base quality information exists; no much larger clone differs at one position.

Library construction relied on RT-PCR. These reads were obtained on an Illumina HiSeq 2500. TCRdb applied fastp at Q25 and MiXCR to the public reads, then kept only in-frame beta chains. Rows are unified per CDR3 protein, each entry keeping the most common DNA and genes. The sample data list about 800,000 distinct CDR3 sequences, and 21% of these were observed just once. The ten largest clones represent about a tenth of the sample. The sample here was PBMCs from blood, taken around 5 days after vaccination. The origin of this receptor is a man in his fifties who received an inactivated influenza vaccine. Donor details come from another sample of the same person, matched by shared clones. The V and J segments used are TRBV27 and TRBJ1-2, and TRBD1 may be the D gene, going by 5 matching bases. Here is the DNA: TGTGCCAGCAGTTGGCGGGGCGGCTATGGCTACACCTTC. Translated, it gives CASSWRGGYGYTF.